The 20 T cell receptor beta chains below come from one sample, sequenced in a study of beta chain features in type 1 diabetes. Overall study findings and caveats: Type 1 diabetes patients had moderately but significantly shorter TCRB CDR3s in all four CD4+ subsets.

For these TCRs, the target antigens are not known. cDNA synthesis used the whole RNA isolate, giving expressed TCRB sequences. This table comes from immunoSEQ multiplex PCR, and its TCRdb copy is limited to in-frame clones, with some not included. Of 300,000 or so clones listed, roughly an eighth were seen once; the top ten hold 0.015% to 0.02%. Sequencing input: naive CD4+ T cells from blood. These receptors came from a man aged 30-40 years with type 1 diabetes.

V is TRBV18 and J is TRBJ2-2; the match to TRBD1 covers 7 bases. This CDR3 spans 15 amino acids. V dropped 1 base and J dropped 4; count of bases not matched to a gene: 3. Germline V gives CDR1 KGHSH, CDR2 LQKENI. CDR3 region: CASSPRGQITGELFF. CDR3 in DNA: TGTGCCAGCTCACCACGGGGACAGATCACCGGGGAGCTGTTTTTT.

The chain recombines TRBV30 with TRBJ1-1, with D hard to call. The ends were cut back, 2 bases at V and 3 bases at J, with 7 bases in the middle. Germline V lookup: CDR1 GTSNPN, CDR2 SVGIG (reference sequence). The CDR3 has 12 residues. The CDR3 reads CAWSRRDTEAFF. CDR3 sequence (DNA): TGTGCCTGGAGTAGGAGGGACACTGAAGCTTTCTTT.

This clone has more than one count but fewer than ten. In nucleotides, the CDR3 is TGTGCCAGCAGTGCTAGCGGGAGGGCCGGGGAGCTGTTTTTT. Protein: CASSASGRAGELFF. The chain combines TRBV2 with TRBJ2-2; 12 nucleotides align to TRBD2. Looked up from germline, CDR1 is SNHLY and CDR2 is FYNNEI. V was pared by 4 bases and J by 6 bases, with 0 bases of the junction left unmatched. The CDR3 is made up of 14 amino acids.

This clone has a handful of counts. The chain employs TRBV7-9 and TRBJ2-7; 7 bases match TRBD1. Trimming removed 5 bases from V and 0 bases from J; junction bases left unmatched: 10. The germline V gene encodes CDR1 SEHNR and CDR2 FQNEAQ (reference sequence). The CDR3 extends over 16 amino acids. The CDR3 sequence: CASSQTSGTASYEQYF. CDR3 coding DNA: TGTGCCAGCAGCCAAACCTCCGGGACAGCCTCCTACGAGCAGTACTTC. Looking up the rest from reference TRBV7-9 and TRBJ2-7 gives the full variable domain: DTGVSQNPRHKITKRGQNVTFRCDPISEHNRLYWYRQTLGQGPEFLTYFQNEAQLEKSRLLSDRFSAERPKGSFSTLEIQRTEQGDSAMYLCASSQTSGTASYEQYFGPGTRLTVT.

This clone has more than one count but fewer than ten. The sample carries other DNA sequences with the same CDR3. The CDR3 loop is CASSLGQSSYNEQFF. The CDR3 DNA sequence: TGCGCCAGCAGCCTCGGACAGAGCTCCTACAATGAGCAGTTCTTC. The chain has TRBV5-1 and TRBJ2-1, with D possibly being TRBD1 (6 bases). V was trimmed by 4 bases and J by 0 bases, leaving 11 bases between them. The germline CDR1 and CDR2 sequences are SGHRS and YFSETQ. The CDR3 runs 15 residues.

This chain joins TRBV5-6 and TRBJ2-3; possible D gene TRBD1, 6 bases. The germline V gene encodes CDR1 SGHDT and CDR2 YYEEEE. The CDR3 totals 14 residues. V lost 6 bases to trimming and J lost 0 bases, with 11 bases between them. The CDR3 nucleotides are TGTGCCAGCACCAGGGGAGTTAGCACAGATACGCAGTATTTT. It specifies CASTRGVSTDTQYF.

About this clone: Other DNA sequences within the sample encode an identical CDR3. This chain uses TRBV30 with TRBJ2-7, with 7 bases lining up with TRBD1. The germline gives CDR1 GTSNPN, CDR2 SVGIG (reference sequence). With V trimmed by 3 bases and J by 3 bases, 2 bases remained unmatched. This CDR3 comprises 12 residues. The CDR3 loop is CAWSRQGYEQYF. The CDR3 DNA is TGTGCCTGGAGCAGACAGGGCTACGAGCAGTACTTC.

This chain connects TRBV30 to TRBJ1-2; D is ambiguous. The CDR3 consists of 12 residues. Germline values: CDR1 GTSNPN, CDR2 SVGIG (reference sequence). Trimming pared 1 base from V and 4 bases from J, leaving 7 bases between. Here the CDR3 DNA reads TGTGCCTGGAGTGGCTCGGGCTATGGCTACACCTTC. It is translated as CAWSGSGYGYTF.

This clone was detected only a few times. This same CDR3 is encoded by further DNA sequences in the sample. This chain uses TRBV9 with TRBJ1-5; tentatively, D is TRBD1 (6 bases). Germline CDR1 is SGDLS and CDR2 is YYNGEE. The ends were cut back, 0 bases at V and 4 bases at J, with 8 bases in the middle. The CDR3 has 14 residues. CDR3: CASSVEGGNQPQHF. The CDR3 DNA follows: TGTGCCAGCAGCGTAGAGGGGGGGAATCAGCCCCAGCATTTT. The full variable domain, in which reference TRBV9 and TRBJ1-5 provide the parts outside the CDR3, is DSGVTQTPKHLITATGQRVTLRCSPRSGDLSVYWYQQSLDQGLQFLIQYYNGEERAKGNILERFSAQQFPDLHSELNLSSLELGDSALYFCASSVEGGNQPQHFGDGTRLSIL.

The table lists this clone with a few counts. The V and J genes are TRBV9 and TRBJ2-1, with 9 bases lining up with TRBD1. This CDR3 has 16 residues. Germline V lookup: CDR1 SGDLS, CDR2 YYNGEE. V was pared by 0 bases and J by 3 bases, with 4 bases of the junction left unmatched. The CDR3 nucleotides read TGTGCCAGCAGCGTAGCTGGGGACAGGGTCTACAATGAGCAGTTCTTC. Amino acids: CASSVAGDRVYNEQFF.

The CDR3 DNA is TGTGCCAGCAGTCACGGACCAGGGGGCACAGATACGCAGTATTTT. It is translated as CASSHGPGGTDTQYF. The rearrangement links TRBV6-5 to TRBJ2-3; a possible D gene is TRBD1 (6 bases). The germline V and J ends were trimmed by 5 bases and 1 base, with 13 bases remaining between them. Germline loops: CDR1 MNHEY, CDR2 SVGAGI. The CDR3 has 15 amino acids.

V usage is TRBV6-5 and J usage is TRBJ2-1; D not resolved. Per the germline V gene, CDR1 is MNHEY and CDR2 is SVGAGI. Trimming removed 5 bases from V and 9 bases from J, with 11 bases in between. CDR3 length: 12 amino acids. As DNA, the CDR3 is TGTGCCAGCAGTCCCCCCGTCGGTGAGCAGTTCTTC. Encoded protein: CASSPPVGEQFF.

CDR3 DNA sequence: TGTGCCAGTCAAGCTCTGAGCTCCTACAATGAGCAGTTCTTC. This translates into CASQALSSYNEQFF. The V gene is TRBV28, the J gene TRBJ2-1; no clear D gene. This CDR3 contains 14 residues. V was clipped by 9 bases and J by 0 bases, with 12 bases between them. CDR1 is MDHEN and CDR2 is SYDVKM in the germline V gene.

This clone was counted between two and nine times. The V call is TRBV5-4, the J call TRBJ2-1; D not resolved. This CDR3 region has 15 residues. V gave up 0 bases and J gave up 0 bases, with 7 bases separating them. Germline CDR1 reads SGHNT; CDR2 reads YYREEE (reference sequence). CDR3 bases: TGTGCCAGCAGCTTGGAGCCAAGCTCCTACAATGAGCAGTTCTTC. Protein sequence: CASSLEPSSYNEQFF. The full variable domain, its missing parts supplied by reference TRBV5-4 and TRBJ2-1, is ETGVTQSPTHLIKTRGQQVTLRCSSQSGHNTVSWYQQALGQGPQFIFQYYREEENGRGNFPPRFSGLQFPNYSSELNVNALELDDSALYLCASSLEPSSYNEQFFGPGTRLTVL.

The J gene is TRBJ1-2, the V gene TRBV11-2; 7 bases agree with TRBD1. Germline trimming cut 4 bases from V and 5 bases from J; bases unmatched to any gene: 16. Germline loops: CDR1 SGHAT, CDR2 FQNNGV. The CDR3 length is 17 residues. As DNA, the CDR3 is TGTGCCAGCAGCTCATTCGGGCAAAGGACAGGCAGATATGGCTACACCTTC. Protein: CASSSFGQRTGRYGYTF.

This chain uses TRBV14 with TRBJ1-1; 10 positions match TRBD1. The CDR3 length is 13 residues. From germline, CDR1 is SGHDN and CDR2 FVKESK. Trimming took 6 bases from V and 3 from J; bases not matched to a gene: 1. The CDR3 sequence: CASRGQGYTEAFF. As DNA, the CDR3 is TGTGCCAGCAGGGGACAGGGGTACACTGAAGCTTTCTTT.

Only a few counts were recorded for this clone. One end of the junction does not line up with germline, which may come from a read error. The V gene is TRBV2, the J gene TRBJ2-1; D possibly corresponds to TRBD1 (6 bases). The CDR3 totals 15 residues. Per the germline V gene, CDR1 is SNHLY and CDR2 is FYNNEI. CDR3 in amino acids: CASSEAGASYDEQFF. The CDR3 nucleotides read TGTGCCAGCAGTGAAGCGGGGGCGAGCTACGATGAGCAGTTCTTC. Complete variable domain (other parts from reference TRBV2 and TRBJ2-1): EPEVTQTPSHQVTQMGQEVILRCVPISNHLYFYWYRQILGQKVEFLVSFYNNEISEKSEIFDDQFSVERPDGSNFTLKIRSTKLEDSAMYFCASSEAGASYDEQFFGPGTRLTVL.

In its sample, this clone was seen a few times. This rearrangement joins TRBV6-1 to TRBJ2-5; a possible D gene is TRBD1 (5 bases). Germline assignment: CDR1 MNHNS and CDR2 SASEGT. This CDR3 spans 14 amino acids. V dropped 0 bases and J dropped 6 bases, with 11 bases sitting between them. The CDR3 protein is CASSEAGQGKTQYF. The CDR3 DNA sequence: TGTGCCAGCAGTGAAGCGGGGCAGGGCAAGACCCAGTACTTC.

A few counts support this clone. This chain connects TRBV16 to TRBJ2-1; D gene uncertain. Germline V gene lookup returns CDR1 KGHSY and CDR2 FQNENV. Trimming took 1 base from V and 3 from J, leaving 7 bases between them. The CDR3 spans 14 residues. The CDR3 loop is CASSQYEIYNEQFF. For the CDR3, the DNA is TGTGCCAGCAGCCAATATGAGATCTACAATGAGCAGTTCTTC.

CDR3 residues: CSVGGSSAMMQETQYF. Here the CDR3 DNA reads TGCAGCGTTGGGGGTTCTAGCGCCATGATGCAAGAGACCCAGTACTTC. The chain uses TRBV29-1 and TRBJ2-5, with D tentatively TRBD2 (6 bases). The V end lost 4 bases, the J end lost 2 bases, and 20 bases lay between the germline ends. Per the germline V gene, CDR1 is SQVTM and CDR2 is ANQGSEA. The CDR3 length is 16 residues.